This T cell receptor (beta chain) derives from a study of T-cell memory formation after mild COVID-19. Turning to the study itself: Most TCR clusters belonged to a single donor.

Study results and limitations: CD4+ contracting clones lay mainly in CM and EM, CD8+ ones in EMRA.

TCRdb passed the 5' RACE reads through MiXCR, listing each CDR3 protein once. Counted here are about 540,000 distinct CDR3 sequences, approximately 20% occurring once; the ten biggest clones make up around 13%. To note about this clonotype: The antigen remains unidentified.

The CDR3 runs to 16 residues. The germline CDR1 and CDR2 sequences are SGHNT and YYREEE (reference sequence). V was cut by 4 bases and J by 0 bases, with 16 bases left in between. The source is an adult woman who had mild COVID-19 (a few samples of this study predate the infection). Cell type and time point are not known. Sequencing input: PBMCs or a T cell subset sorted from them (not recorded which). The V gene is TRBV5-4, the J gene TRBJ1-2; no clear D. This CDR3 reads CASSEAGATSNYGYTF. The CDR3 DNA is TGTGCCAGCAGCGAAGCGGGCGCAACCTCTAACTATGGCTACACCTTC.